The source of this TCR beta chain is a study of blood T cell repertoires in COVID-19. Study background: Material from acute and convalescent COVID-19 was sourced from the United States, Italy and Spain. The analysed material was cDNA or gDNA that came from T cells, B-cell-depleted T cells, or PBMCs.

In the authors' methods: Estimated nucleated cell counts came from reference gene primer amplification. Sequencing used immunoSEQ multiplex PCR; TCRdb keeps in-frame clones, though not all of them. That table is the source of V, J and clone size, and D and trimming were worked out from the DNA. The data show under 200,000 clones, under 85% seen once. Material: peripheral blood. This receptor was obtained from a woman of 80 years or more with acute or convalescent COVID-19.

The CDR3 protein is CASSWEIGGDYGYTF. DNA of the CDR3: TGCGCCAGCAGCTGGGAAATCGGGGGAGACTATGGCTACACCTTC. The chain combines TRBV5-1 with TRBJ1-2; tentatively, D is TRBD1 (5 bases). In germline, CDR1 is SGHRS, CDR2 YFSETQ. The CDR3 runs 15 residues. Trimming stripped 3 bases from V and 3 bases from J, with 15 bases between.